This T cell receptor (beta chain) originates from a study of molecular identifiers for immune sequencing clone quantification. Study information: Five portions were made in replicates from RNA of roughly 20,000 or 100,000 naive CD8 cells, and four underwent sequencing.

TCRdb processed the PCR reads anew with MiXCR; each CDR3 protein has one entry. The data contain approximately 680,000 distinct CDR3 sequences, around 25% of them singletons. J was trimmed by 3 bases and V by 1 base; bases with no gene match: 5. This CDR3 spans 17 amino acids. Germline V gene sequence: CDR1 LNHDA, CDR2 SQIVND (reference sequence). Sorted cells numbering roughly 19,000 to 1,000,000, with 10%, 30% or 50% RNA, yielded the naive CD8 libraries. When naive CD8 T cells were sorted, they were gated as CD8+CD4-CCR7+CD45RA+. This clonotype was observed a handful of times. The rearrangement uses TRBV19 and TRBJ2-2; 10 nucleotides line up with TRBD2. The receptor was derived from a human donor in good health. Some libraries in this study had Jurkat cell RNA spiked in. Material for sequencing was naive CD8+ T cells from blood, with Jurkat cell RNA spiked in. Subset described: FACS-sorted CD8+CD4-CCR7+CD45RA+ naive T cells. CDR3 DNA: TGTGCCAGTAGTATAGCTAGCGGGAGCTTCTACACCGGGGAGCTGTTTTTT. Translating it yields CASSIASGSFYTGELFF.